These 25 T cell receptor beta chains were all obtained from the same sample, sequenced in a study of blood T cell repertoires in COVID-19. The table came from immunoSEQ multiplex PCR; TCRdb's copy has only in-frame clones and leaves some out. The table records 150,000 to 200,000 clones, roughly four fifths of them present only once. Sequences were obtained from peripheral blood. These receptors all stem from a woman aged 70 to 79 with COVID-19, enrolled during active disease.

The V gene is TRBV30, the J gene TRBJ2-7; D is perhaps TRBD2 (6 bases). The V and J ends lost 3 bases and 2 bases respectively, with 11 bases between them. Germline CDR1 GTSNPN, CDR2 SVGIG (reference sequence). This CDR3 contains 13 residues. The chain's CDR3 is CAWSRDSTYEQYF. The CDR3 DNA sequence: TGTGCCTGGAGCCGGGACTCAACCTACGAGCAGTACTTC.

The V gene is TRBV14, the J gene TRBJ1-1, with unresolved D. The V end lost 3 bases, the J end lost 1 base, and 9 bases lay between the germline ends. CDR3 length: 14 amino acids. The germline CDR1 and CDR2 sequences are SGHDN and FVKESK. Written as DNA, the CDR3 is TGTGCCAGCAGCCAGCGGGAGCCGAACACTGAAGCTTTCTTT. The encoded protein is CASSQREPNTEAFF.

The chain uses TRBV5-4 and TRBJ2-2; TRBD2 agrees at 7 bases. CDR3 size: 16 residues. Germline V gene sequence: CDR1 SGHNT, CDR2 YYREEE (reference sequence). Trimming cost V 4 bases and J 0 bases; bases outside gene matches: 6. The DNA of the CDR3 is TGTGCCAGCAGCAACGGACTAGGTGCGAACACCGGGGAGCTGTTTTTT. Translation: CASSNGLGANTGELFF.

DNA of the CDR3: TGTGCCAGCAGAGAGCGGGAGGGCCTTTATGAGCAGTTCTTC. Protein sequence: CASREREGLYEQFF. The chain links TRBV2 to TRBJ2-1, with TRBD2 matching 10 bases. CDR3 length: 14 residues. With V trimmed by 6 bases and J by 8 bases, 7 bases remained unmatched. The germline CDR1 and CDR2 sequences are SNHLY and FYNNEI.

This sequence joins TRBV19 and TRBJ2-7; TRBD2 agrees at 11 bases. V dropped 5 bases and J dropped 2; count of bases not matched to a gene: 14. The CDR3 runs to 18 residues. Germline V gene sequence: CDR1 LNHDA, CDR2 SQIVND (reference sequence). Here the CDR3 DNA reads TGTGCCAGTAGTGTTGCCGGGACTAGCGGCTGGGACGCCTACGAGCAGTACTTC. Its protein is CASSVAGTSGWDAYEQYF.

This chain's CDR3 is CASSPDEGRAREQYF. DNA of the CDR3: TGTGCCAGCTCACCAGACGAAGGCAGGGCGCGCGAGCAGTACTTC. This sequence joins TRBV18 and TRBJ2-7; maybe TRBD1 (5 bases). The CDR3 totals 15 residues. Trimming took off 2 bases at V and 6 bases at J, with 17 bases between the two ends. Germline CDR1 is KGHSH and CDR2 is LQKENI.

The chain is built from TRBV2 and TRBJ2-2, with 13 nucleotides matching TRBD2. Germline V CDR1 and CDR2: SNHLY, FYNNEI. This CDR3 spans 18 amino acids. V shed 5 bases and J 1 base; nucleotides not matched to a gene: 7. Here the CDR3 reads CASSREGLAGLNTGELFF. The CDR3 DNA reads TGTGCCAGCAGTAGGGAGGGACTAGCGGGGTTGAACACCGGGGAGCTGTTTTTT.

V is TRBV20-1 and J is TRBJ2-1; 7 bases agree with TRBD1. J was trimmed by 7 bases and V by 8 bases; bases with no gene match: 5. This CDR3 has 11 residues. Germline V CDR1 and CDR2: DFQATT, SNEGSKA (reference sequence). CDR3 nucleotide sequence: TGCAGTCCTGACAGGGTGAATGAGCAGTTCTTC. Translation gives CSPDRVNEQFF.

The chain couples TRBV6-6 to TRBJ2-1, with 11 bases matching TRBD2. V gave up 5 bases and J gave up 5 bases; unmatched junction bases: 8. There are 16 residues in the CDR3. Germline CDR1 and CDR2: MNHNY and SVGAGI (reference sequence). The CDR3 DNA follows: TGTGCCAGCAGTCTCCGCGGGACTAGCGGACACAATGAGCAGTTCTTC. It specifies CASSLRGTSGHNEQFF.

The V gene is TRBV5-1, the J gene TRBJ2-7; TRBD2 agrees at 9 bases. This CDR3 is built from 14 residues. V lost 4 bases and J lost 3; bases outside the gene matches: 5. Germline V gene lookup returns CDR1 SGHRS and CDR2 YFSETQ. CDR3 amino acids: CASSEGLAIYEQYF. CDR3 bases: TGCGCCAGCAGCGAGGGACTAGCAATCTACGAGCAGTACTTC.

This clone was counted a few times. The chain joins TRBV28 to TRBJ1-1, with a tentative D call TRBD1 (5 bases). Germline CDR1 reads MDHEN; CDR2 reads SYDVKM. The V gene lost 3 bases and the J gene lost 3 bases, with 8 bases spanning the gap. This CDR3 comprises 13 residues. The CDR3 nucleotides read TGTGCCAGCAGTTTGCCAGGGTACACTGAAGCTTTCTTT. Residues: CASSLPGYTEAFF. Combining the CDR3 with reference TRBV28 and TRBJ1-1 gives the whole variable domain DVKVTQSSRYLVKRTGEKVFLECVQDMDHENMFWYRQDPGLGLRLIYFSYDVKMKEKGDIPEGYSVSREKKERFSLILESASTNQTSMYLCASSLPGYTEAFFGQGTRLTVV.

This chain uses TRBV28 with TRBJ1-5, with 10 bases fitting TRBD1. The junction had 5 bases not matched to a gene; V was cut back by 3 bases and J by 6 bases. This CDR3 is 15 amino acids long. CDR1 is MDHEN and CDR2 is SYDVKM in the germline V gene. CDR3 region: CASSFPGQGFQPQHF. Here the CDR3 DNA reads TGTGCCAGCAGTTTCCCGGGACAGGGGTTTCAGCCCCAGCATTTT.

A single count supports this clone. The chain employs TRBV30 and TRBJ1-6; 10 bases fit TRBD1. Trimming removed 5 bases from V and 7 bases from J; junction bases left unmatched: 8. This CDR3 contains 15 residues. CDR1 and CDR2 (germline): GTSNPN, SVGIG (reference sequence). The chain's CDR3 is CAWGPAGQGNSPLHF. In nucleotides, the CDR3 is TGTGCCTGGGGTCCCGCGGGACAGGGGAATTCACCCCTCCACTTT.

J is TRBJ2-4 and V is TRBV19; TRBD1 matches at 7 bases. J was trimmed by 6 bases and V by 5 bases; bases with no gene match: 13. The CDR3 loop spans 16 amino acids. Germline V gene data show CDR1 as LNHDA and CDR2 as SQIVND (reference sequence). DNA for the CDR3: TGTGCCAGTAGTCCGAACGACAGGGCCCGCTTAAACATTCAGTACTTC. Its protein is CASSPNDRARLNIQYF.

The chain has TRBV19 and TRBJ2-3; tentative D call: TRBD1 (7 bases). V lost 6 bases and J lost 4, with 14 bases in between. This CDR3 has 14 amino acids. Germline lookup yields CDR1 LNHDA and CDR2 SQIVND (reference sequence). In DNA form, the CDR3 reads TGTGCCAGTAGCCTCCAGGGGGGCTCAGATACGCAGTATTTT. Its translation: CASSLQGGSDTQYF.

V gene TRBV18 combines with J gene TRBJ2-1; D unresolved. The length of the CDR3 is 14 residues. Per the germline V gene, CDR1 is KGHSH and CDR2 is LQKENI. Trimming took off 4 bases at V and 0 bases at J, with 7 bases between the two ends. Written as DNA, the CDR3 is TGTGCCAGCTCACTCTCGAGCTCCTACAATGAGCAGTTCTTC. It encodes CASSLSSSYNEQFF.

The rearrangement uses TRBV5-1 and TRBJ2-3, with D tentatively TRBD2 (5 bases). Per the germline V gene, CDR1 is SGHRS and CDR2 is YFSETQ. Trimming took off 1 base at V and 5 bases at J, with 17 bases between the two ends. CDR3 length: 16 residues. The CDR3 DNA reads as TGCGCCAGCAGCTTGCCGCACGACGCACTAGGAGATACGCAGTATTTT. Translating gives CASSLPHDALGDTQYF.

This clone was recorded only once. The chain employs TRBV7-2 and TRBJ2-5, with a weak D call TRBD1 (6 bases). Germline values: CDR1 SGHTA, CDR2 FQGNSA. V lost 2 bases and J 5 bases, leaving 9 bases between the germline ends. This CDR3 is 13 amino acids long. The DNA of the CDR3 is TGTGCCAGCAGCTTAACAGGGTATGAGACCCAGTACTTC. This sequence encodes CASSLTGYETQYF.

The chain has TRBV2 and TRBJ1-2; D remains ambiguous. The V end was cut by 11 bases, the J end by 7 bases, with 8 bases between. The V gene's germline CDR1 is SNHLY and CDR2 FYNNEI. The CDR3 is 9 amino acids. As DNA, the CDR3 is TGTGCCGGAGGGAGTGGCTACACCTTC. Translating it yields CAGGSGYTF.

The chain uses TRBV7-8 and TRBJ2-1; 9 bases match TRBD2. In germline, CDR1 is SGHVS, CDR2 FQNEAQ. The ends lost 6 bases at V and 8 bases at J; junction bases unmatched: 11. The CDR3 consists of 15 residues. The CDR3 DNA follows: TGTGCCAGCAGGCGAATTAGCGGGAGAGGAGATGAGCAGTTCTTC. Translating it yields CASRRISGRGDEQFF.

This clone was detected once. The chain combines TRBV18 with TRBJ1-4; 10 bases agree with TRBD1. The junction had 0 bases not matched to a gene; V was cut back by 3 bases and J by 8 bases. CDR1 KGHSH and CDR2 LQKENI come from the germline V gene. The CDR3 contains 13 residues. CDR3 protein: CASSPGQGEKLFF. The CDR3 bases are TGTGCCAGCTCACCGGGACAGGGGGAAAAACTGTTTTTT.

The rearrangement joins TRBV9 to TRBJ1-1; 7 nucleotides agree with TRBD1. Germline assignment: CDR1 SGDLS and CDR2 YYNGEE. This CDR3 is built from 15 residues. J gave up 3 bases and V 4 bases, and 9 bases lay outside the gene matches. This CDR3 is CASSLTGVGDTEAFF. In nucleotides, the CDR3 is TGTGCCAGCAGCCTAACAGGGGTGGGGGACACTGAAGCTTTCTTT.

The chain uses TRBV29-1 and TRBJ1-2, with 8 bases identical to TRBD1. From germline, CDR1 is SQVTM and CDR2 ANQGSEA. CDR3 length: 11 residues. Losses at the gene ends were 6 bases for V and 7 bases for J; bases not matched to a gene: 4. Written as DNA, the CDR3 is TGCAGCGTAGCCGGACAGGGTGGCTACACCTTC. This gives the protein CSVAGQGGYTF. The full variable domain, completed using reference TRBV29-1 and TRBJ1-2, is SAVISQKPSRDICQRGTSLTIQCQVDSQVTMMFWYRQQPGQSLTLIATANQGSEATYESGFVIDKFPISRPNLTFSTLTVSNMSPEDSSIYLCSVAGQGGYTFGSGTRLTVV.

The rearrangement joins TRBV2 to TRBJ1-2; 8 bases align to TRBD1. Germline CDR1 reads SNHLY; CDR2 reads FYNNEI. V lost 7 bases to trimming and J lost 5 bases; unmatched junction nucleotides: 9. This CDR3 is built from 14 residues. This CDR3 reads CASKTDRAGYGYTF. CDR3 bases: TGTGCCAGCAAGACGGACAGGGCGGGGTATGGCTACACCTTC.

The V gene is TRBV6-2 or TRBV6-3, the J gene TRBJ2-3; weak D call: TRBD1 (6 bases). CDR1 and CDR2 (germline): MNHEY, SVGEGT. Trimming left V 4 bases short and J 1 base short, with 18 bases between. The CDR3 consists of 17 residues. Written as DNA, the CDR3 is TGTGCCAGCAGTTCTAGGGACATTCAAGTGGGCACAGATACGCAGTATTTT. Protein: CASSSRDIQVGTDTQYF.